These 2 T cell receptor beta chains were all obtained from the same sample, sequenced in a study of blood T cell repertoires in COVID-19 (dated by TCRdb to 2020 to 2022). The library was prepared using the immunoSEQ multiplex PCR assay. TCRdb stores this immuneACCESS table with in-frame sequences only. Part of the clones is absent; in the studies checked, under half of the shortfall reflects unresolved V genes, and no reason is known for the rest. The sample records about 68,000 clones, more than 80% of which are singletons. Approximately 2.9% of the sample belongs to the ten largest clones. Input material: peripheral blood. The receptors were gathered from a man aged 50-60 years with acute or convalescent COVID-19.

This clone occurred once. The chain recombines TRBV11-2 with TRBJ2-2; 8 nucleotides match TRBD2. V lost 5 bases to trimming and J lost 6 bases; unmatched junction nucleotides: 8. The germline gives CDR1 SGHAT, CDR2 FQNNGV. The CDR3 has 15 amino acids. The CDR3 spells CASSPLGGAAGELFF. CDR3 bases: TGTGCCAGCAGCCCACTCGGGGGGGCGGCCGGGGAGCTGTTTTTT.

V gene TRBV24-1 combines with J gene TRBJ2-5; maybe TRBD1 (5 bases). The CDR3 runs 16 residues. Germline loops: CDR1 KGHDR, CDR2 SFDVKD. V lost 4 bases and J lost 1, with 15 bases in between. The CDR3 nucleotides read TGTGCCACCAGTGACCACAATAGGGGTATCCAAGAGACCCAGTACTTC. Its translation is CATSDHNRGIQETQYF.